This T cell receptor beta chain was obtained from a study of control samples from healthy donors and cancer patients. TCRdb keeps only in-frame clones here, not all; method: immunoSEQ multiplex PCR. Of roughly 120,000 clones listed, about 94% were seen once; the top ten hold roughly 2.6%. The CDR3 sequence is 13 residues long. The germline V gene encodes CDR1 MNHEY and CDR2 SVGAGI. With V trimmed by 4 bases and J by 4 bases, 3 bases remained unmatched. The sample consisted of blood. The chain combines TRBV6-5 with TRBJ1-1, with 7 bases that match TRBD1. This TCR derives from a man between 25 and 39 years old in good health. DNA of the CDR3: TGTGCCAGCAGTTTAACAGGGGCCACTGAAGCTTTCTTT. Translation gives CASSLTGATEAFF.